This TCR beta chain stems from a study of blood T cell repertoires in COVID-19. For the study at large: In each case, the material was cDNA or gDNA derived from T cells, B-cell-depleted T cells, or PBMCs.

Repertoires were generated with immunoSEQ multiplex PCR, while TCRdb's copy carries only in-frame clones and drops some. The sample carries 250,000 or so clones, over 75% recorded once. Trimming removed 2 bases at V and 4 bases at J, with 21 bases between. This CDR3 has 18 residues. Germline CDR1 and CDR2: MGHDK and SYGVNS. The sequence derives from a woman aged 40 to 50 who had been exposed to COVID-19. This chain joins TRBV25-1 and TRBJ1-5; the D gene is possibly TRBD1 (6 bases). Specimen: PBMCs or T cells enriched from blood (not recorded which). Written as DNA, the CDR3 is TGTGCCAGCAGTGAAAGTCTTGGGACAATGAGGTCGAATCAGCCCCAGCATTTT. It is translated as CASSESLGTMRSNQPQHF. Looking up the rest from reference TRBV25-1 and TRBJ1-5 gives the full variable domain: EADIYQTPRYLVIGTGKKITLECSQTMGHDKMYWYQQDPGMELHLIHYSYGVNSTEKGDLSSESTVSRIRTEHFPLTLESARPSHTSQYLCASSESLGTMRSNQPQHFGDGTRLSIL.